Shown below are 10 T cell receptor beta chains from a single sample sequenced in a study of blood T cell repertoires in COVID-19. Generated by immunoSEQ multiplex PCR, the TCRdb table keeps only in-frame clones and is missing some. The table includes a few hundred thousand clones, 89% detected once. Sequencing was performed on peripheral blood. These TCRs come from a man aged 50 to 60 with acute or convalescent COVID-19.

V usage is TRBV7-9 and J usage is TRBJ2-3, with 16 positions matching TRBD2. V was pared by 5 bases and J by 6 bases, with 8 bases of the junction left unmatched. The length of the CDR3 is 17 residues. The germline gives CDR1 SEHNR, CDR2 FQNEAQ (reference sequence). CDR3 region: CASSPGTSGGAADTQYF. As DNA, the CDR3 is TGTGCCAGCAGCCCCGGGACTAGCGGGGGGGCCGCGGATACGCAGTATTTT.

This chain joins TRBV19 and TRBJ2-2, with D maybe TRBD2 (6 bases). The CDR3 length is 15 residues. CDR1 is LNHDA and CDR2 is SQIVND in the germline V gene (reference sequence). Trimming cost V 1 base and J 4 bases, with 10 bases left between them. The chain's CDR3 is CASSIGGVATGELFF. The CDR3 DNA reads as TGTGCCAGTAGTATAGGGGGGGTCGCCACCGGGGAGCTGTTTTTT.

The CDR3 region has the DNA TGCGCCAGCAGCTTGGACCCGACAGGCTACGACGGGGAGACCCAGTACTTC. It yields the protein CASSLDPTGYDGETQYF. V is TRBV5-1 and J is TRBJ2-5; possible D gene TRBD1, 6 bases. CDR1 and CDR2 from the germline V gene are SGHRS and YFSETQ. This CDR3 is built from 17 residues. The V end lost 0 bases, the J end lost 5 bases, and 20 bases lay between the germline ends.

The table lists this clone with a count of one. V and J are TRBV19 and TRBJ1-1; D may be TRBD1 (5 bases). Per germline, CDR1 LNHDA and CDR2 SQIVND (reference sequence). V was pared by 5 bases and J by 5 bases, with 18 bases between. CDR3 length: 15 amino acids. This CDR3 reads CASSSAGSGGTEAFF. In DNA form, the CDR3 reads TGTGCCAGTAGTTCCGCAGGGTCGGGTGGGACTGAAGCTTTCTTT.

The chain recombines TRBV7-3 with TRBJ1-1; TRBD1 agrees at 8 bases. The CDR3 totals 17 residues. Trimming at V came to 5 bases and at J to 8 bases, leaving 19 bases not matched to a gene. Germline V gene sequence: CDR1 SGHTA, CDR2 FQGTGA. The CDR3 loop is CASSPTPLGQEGSEAFF. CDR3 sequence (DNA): TGTGCCAGCAGCCCCACCCCACTGGGACAGGAGGGATCCGAAGCTTTCTTT.

CDR3 loop: CASSSSGTGGGYTF. DNA of the CDR3: TGTGCCAGCAGCTCCTCCGGGACAGGGGGTGGCTACACCTTC. V is TRBV7-2 and J is TRBJ1-2; 11 bases line up with TRBD1. The germline V gene has CDR1 SGHTA and CDR2 FQGNSA. V lost 4 bases and J lost 7; bases outside the gene matches: 5. The CDR3 length is 14 residues.

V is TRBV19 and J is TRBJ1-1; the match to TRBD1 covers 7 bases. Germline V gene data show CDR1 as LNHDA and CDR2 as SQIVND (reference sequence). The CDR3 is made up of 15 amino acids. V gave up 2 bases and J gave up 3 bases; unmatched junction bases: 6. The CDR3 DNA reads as TGTGCCAGTAGTATAATAGGGGGCGCCGACACTGAAGCTTTCTTT. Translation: CASSIIGGADTEAFF.

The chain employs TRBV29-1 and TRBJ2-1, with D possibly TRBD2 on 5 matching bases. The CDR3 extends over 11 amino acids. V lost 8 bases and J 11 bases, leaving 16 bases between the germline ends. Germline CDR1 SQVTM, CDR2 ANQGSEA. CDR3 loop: CSTISGLKQFF. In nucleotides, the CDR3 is TGCAGCACCATATCGGGGTTGAAGCAGTTCTTC.

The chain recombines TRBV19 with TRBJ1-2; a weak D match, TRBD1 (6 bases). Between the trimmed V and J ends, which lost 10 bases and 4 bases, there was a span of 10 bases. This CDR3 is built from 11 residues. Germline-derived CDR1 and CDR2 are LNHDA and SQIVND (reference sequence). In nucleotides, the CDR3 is TGTGCCACGGACAGCTTCTATGGCTACACCTTC. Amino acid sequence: CATDSFYGYTF.

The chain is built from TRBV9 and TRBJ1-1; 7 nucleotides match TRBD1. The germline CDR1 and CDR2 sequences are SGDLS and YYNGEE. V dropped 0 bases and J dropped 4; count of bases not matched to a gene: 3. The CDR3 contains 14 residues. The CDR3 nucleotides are TGTGCCAGCAGCGTAGGACAGGGCGCCACTGAAGCTTTCTTT. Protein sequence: CASSVGQGATEAFF.